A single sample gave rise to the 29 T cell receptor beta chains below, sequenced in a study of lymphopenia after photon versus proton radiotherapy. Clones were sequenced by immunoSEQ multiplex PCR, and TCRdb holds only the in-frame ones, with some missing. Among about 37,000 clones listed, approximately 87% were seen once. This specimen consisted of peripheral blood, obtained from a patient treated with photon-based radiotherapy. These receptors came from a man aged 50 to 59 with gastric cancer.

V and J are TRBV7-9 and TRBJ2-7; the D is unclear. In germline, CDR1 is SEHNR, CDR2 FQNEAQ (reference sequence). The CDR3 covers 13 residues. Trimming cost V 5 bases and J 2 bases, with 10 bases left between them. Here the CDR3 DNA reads TGTGCCAGCAGCCCGCTAATGGCCTACGAGCAGTACTTC. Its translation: CASSPLMAYEQYF.

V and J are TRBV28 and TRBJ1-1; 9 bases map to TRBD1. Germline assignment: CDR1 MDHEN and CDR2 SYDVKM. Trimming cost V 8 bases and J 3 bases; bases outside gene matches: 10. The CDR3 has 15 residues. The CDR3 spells CASGRSGTGYTEAFF. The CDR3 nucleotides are TGTGCCAGCGGACGCTCGGGGACAGGGTACACTGAAGCTTTCTTT.

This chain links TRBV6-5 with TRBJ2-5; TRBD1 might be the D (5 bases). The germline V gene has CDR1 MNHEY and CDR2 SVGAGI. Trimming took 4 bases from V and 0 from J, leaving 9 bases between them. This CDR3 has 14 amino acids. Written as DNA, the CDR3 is TGTGCCAGCAGTTTCGACAGTTACCAAGAGACCCAGTACTTC. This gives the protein CASSFDSYQETQYF.

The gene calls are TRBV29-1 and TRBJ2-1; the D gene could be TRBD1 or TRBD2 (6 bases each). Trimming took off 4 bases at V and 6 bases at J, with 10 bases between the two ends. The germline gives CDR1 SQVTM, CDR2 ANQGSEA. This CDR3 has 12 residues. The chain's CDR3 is CSVVRGPNEQFF. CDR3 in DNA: TGCAGCGTTGTCCGGGGGCCCAATGAGCAGTTCTTC.

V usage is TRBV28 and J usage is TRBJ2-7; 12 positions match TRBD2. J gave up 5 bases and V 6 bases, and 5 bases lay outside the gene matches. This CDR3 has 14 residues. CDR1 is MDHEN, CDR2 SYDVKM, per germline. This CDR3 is CASRGLAGHNEQYF. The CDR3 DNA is TGTGCCAGCAGAGGACTAGCGGGGCACAACGAGCAGTACTTC.

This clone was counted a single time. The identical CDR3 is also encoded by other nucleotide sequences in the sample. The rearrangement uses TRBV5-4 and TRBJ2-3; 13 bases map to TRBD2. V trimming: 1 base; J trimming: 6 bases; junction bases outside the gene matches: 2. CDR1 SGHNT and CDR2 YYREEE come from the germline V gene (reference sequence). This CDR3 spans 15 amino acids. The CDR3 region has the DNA TGTGCCAGCAGCTTGACTAGCGGGAGGGCCGATACGCAGTATTTT. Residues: CASSLTSGRADTQYF.

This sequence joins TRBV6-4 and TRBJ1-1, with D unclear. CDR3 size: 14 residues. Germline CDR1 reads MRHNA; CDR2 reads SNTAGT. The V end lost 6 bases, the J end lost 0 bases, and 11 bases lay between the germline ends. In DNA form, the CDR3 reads TGTGCCAGCAGGAAGGGCAGGCTGAACACTGAAGCTTTCTTT. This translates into CASRKGRLNTEAFF.

CDR3 region: CASSYSGAEQFF. The DNA for the CDR3 is TGTGCCAGCAGTTACTCGGGGGCCGAGCAGTTCTTC. The V gene is TRBV6-5, the J gene TRBJ2-1; possible D gene TRBD1, 6 bases. The CDR3 loop spans 12 amino acids. Germline V gene lookup returns CDR1 MNHEY and CDR2 SVGAGI. Trimming left V 0 bases short and J 10 bases short, with 7 bases between.

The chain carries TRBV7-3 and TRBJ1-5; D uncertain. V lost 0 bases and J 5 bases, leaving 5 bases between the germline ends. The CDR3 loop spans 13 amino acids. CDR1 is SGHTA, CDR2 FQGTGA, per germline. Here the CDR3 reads CASSLTADQPQHF. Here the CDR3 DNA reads TGTGCCAGCAGCTTAACGGCGGATCAGCCCCAGCATTTT.

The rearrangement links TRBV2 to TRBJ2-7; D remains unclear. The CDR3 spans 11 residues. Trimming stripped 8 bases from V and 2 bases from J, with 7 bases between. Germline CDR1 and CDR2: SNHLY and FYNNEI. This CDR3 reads CASCQTYEQYF. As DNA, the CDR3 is TGTGCCAGCTGCCAGACCTACGAGCAGTACTTC.

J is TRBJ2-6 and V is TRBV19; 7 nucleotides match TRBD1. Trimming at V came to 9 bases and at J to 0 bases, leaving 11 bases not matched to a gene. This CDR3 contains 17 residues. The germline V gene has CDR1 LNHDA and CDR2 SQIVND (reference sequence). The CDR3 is CARVPGQRNSGANVLTF. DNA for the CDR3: TGTGCCAGAGTACCGGGACAGCGAAACTCTGGGGCCAACGTCCTGACTTTC.

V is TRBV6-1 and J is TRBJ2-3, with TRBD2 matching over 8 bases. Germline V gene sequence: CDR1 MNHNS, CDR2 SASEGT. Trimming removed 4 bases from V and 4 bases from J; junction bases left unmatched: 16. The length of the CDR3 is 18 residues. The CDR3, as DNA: TGTGCCAGCAGTGCCCAATCCATAGCGGGAAGGGGCCCAGATACGCAGTATTTT. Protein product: CASSAQSIAGRGPDTQYF.

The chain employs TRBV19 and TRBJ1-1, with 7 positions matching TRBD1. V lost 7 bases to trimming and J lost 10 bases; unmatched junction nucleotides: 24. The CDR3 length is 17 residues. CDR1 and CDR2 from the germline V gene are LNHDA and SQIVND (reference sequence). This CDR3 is CASTSEWVTGVEKGAFF. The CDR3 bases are TGTGCCAGTACCTCAGAGTGGGTTACAGGGGTGGAAAAGGGAGCTTTCTTT.

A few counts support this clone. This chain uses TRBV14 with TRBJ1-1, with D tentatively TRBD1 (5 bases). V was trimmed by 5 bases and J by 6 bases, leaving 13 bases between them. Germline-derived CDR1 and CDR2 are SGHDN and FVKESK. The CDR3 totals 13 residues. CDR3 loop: CASSSDSLAEAFF. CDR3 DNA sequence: TGTGCCAGCAGCTCCGACAGCCTGGCTGAAGCTTTCTTT.

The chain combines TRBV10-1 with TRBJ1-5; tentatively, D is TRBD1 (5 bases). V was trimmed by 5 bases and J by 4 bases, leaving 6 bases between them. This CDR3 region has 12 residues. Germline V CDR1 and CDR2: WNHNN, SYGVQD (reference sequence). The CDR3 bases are TGCGCCAGCAGTCAGGGAAATCAGCCCCAGCATTTT. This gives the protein CASSQGNQPQHF.

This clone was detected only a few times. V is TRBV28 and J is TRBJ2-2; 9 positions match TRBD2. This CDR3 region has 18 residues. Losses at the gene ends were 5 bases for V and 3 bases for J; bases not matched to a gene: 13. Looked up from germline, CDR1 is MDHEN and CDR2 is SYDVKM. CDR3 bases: TGTGCCAGCAGTCCCATAACCCCAGCGGGGGGCGACACCGGGGAGCTGTTTTTT. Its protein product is CASSPITPAGGDTGELFF. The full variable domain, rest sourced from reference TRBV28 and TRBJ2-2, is DVKVTQSSRYLVKRTGEKVFLECVQDMDHENMFWYRQDPGLGLRLIYFSYDVKMKEKGDIPEGYSVSREKKERFSLILESASTNQTSMYLCASSPITPAGGDTGELFFGEGSRLTVL.

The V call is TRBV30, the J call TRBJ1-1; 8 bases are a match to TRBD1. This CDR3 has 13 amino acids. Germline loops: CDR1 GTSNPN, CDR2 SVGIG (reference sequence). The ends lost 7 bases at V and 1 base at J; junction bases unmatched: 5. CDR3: CASHRGTNTEAFF. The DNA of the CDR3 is TGTGCCTCCCACAGGGGGACGAACACTGAAGCTTTCTTT.

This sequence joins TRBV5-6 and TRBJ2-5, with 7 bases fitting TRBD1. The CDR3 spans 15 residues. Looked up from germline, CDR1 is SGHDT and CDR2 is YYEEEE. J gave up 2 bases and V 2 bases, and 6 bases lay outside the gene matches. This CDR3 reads CASSFNFRGQETQYF. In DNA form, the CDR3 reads TGTGCCAGCAGCTTCAATTTCAGGGGGCAAGAGACCCAGTACTTC.

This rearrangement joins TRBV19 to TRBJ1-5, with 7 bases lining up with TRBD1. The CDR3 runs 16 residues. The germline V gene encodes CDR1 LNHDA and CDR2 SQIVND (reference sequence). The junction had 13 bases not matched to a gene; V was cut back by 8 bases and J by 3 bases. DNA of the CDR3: TGTGCCAGTCTACAATCCAACAGGGGATACAATCAGCCCCAGCATTTT. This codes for CASLQSNRGYNQPQHF.

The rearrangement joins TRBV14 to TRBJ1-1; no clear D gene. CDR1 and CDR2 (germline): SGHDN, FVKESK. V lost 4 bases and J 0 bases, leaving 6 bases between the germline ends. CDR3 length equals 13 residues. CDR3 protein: CASSPQMNTEAFF. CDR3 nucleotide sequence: TGTGCCAGCAGCCCGCAGATGAACACTGAAGCTTTCTTT.

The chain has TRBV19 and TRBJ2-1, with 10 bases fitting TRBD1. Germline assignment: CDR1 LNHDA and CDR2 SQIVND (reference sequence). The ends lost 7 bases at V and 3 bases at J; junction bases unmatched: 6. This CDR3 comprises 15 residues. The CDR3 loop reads CASNPGTGVYNEQFF. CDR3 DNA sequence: TGTGCCAGTAATCCCGGGACAGGGGTCTACAATGAGCAGTTCTTC.

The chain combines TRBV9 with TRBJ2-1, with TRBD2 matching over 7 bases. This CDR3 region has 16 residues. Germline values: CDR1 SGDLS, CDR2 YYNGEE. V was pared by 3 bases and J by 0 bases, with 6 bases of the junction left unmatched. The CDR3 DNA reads TGTGCCAGCAGCGGGGGGGGAGCCCTCTCCTACAATGAGCAGTTCTTC. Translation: CASSGGGALSYNEQFF.

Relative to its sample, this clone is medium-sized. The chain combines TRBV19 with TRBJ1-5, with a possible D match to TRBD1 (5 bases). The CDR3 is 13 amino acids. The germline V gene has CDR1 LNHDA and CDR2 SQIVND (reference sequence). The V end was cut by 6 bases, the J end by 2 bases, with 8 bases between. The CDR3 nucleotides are TGTGCCAGTAGAAGGGGCCGCAATCAGCCCCAGCATTTT. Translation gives CASRRGRNQPQHF.

The CDR3 protein is CASSRRFRDSSYEQYF. The CDR3 DNA is TGTGCCAGCAGCCGAAGATTCCGGGACAGTTCCTACGAGCAGTACTTC. The chain combines TRBV14 with TRBJ2-7; 7 nucleotides match TRBD1. Germline V lookup: CDR1 SGHDN, CDR2 FVKESK. The CDR3 runs to 16 residues. Losses at the gene ends were 4 bases for V and 1 base for J; bases not matched to a gene: 10. Full variable domain (remainder filled in from reference TRBV14 and TRBJ2-7): EAGVTQFPSHSVIEKGQTVTLRCDPISGHDNLYWYRRVMGKEIKFLLHFVKESKQDESGMPNNRFLAERTGGTYSTLKVQPAELEDSGVYFCASSRRFRDSSYEQYFGPGTRLTVT.

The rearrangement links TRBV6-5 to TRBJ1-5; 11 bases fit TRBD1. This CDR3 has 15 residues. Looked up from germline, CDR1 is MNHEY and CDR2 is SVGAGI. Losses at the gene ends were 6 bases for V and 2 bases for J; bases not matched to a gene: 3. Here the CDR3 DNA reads TGTGCCAGCAGCAAGGGACAGGGGGGCAATCAGCCCCAGCATTTT. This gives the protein CASSKGQGGNQPQHF.

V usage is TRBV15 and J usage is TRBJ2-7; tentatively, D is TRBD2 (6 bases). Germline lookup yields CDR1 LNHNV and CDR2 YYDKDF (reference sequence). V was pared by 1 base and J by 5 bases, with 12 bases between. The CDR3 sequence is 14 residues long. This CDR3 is CATSRGAGLDEQYF. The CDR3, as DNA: TGTGCCACCAGCAGAGGGGCGGGGTTAGACGAGCAGTACTTC.

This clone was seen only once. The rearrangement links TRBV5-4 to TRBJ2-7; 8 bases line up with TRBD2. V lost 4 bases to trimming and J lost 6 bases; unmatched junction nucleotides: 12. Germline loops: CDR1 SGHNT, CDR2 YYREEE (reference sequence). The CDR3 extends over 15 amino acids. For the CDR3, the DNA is TGTGCCAGCAGCCCCTTGCGGGAGGCTTGGGGCGAGCAGTACTTC. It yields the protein CASSPLREAWGEQYF. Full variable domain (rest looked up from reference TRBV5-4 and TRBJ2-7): ETGVTQSPTHLIKTRGQQVTLRCSSQSGHNTVSWYQQALGQGPQFIFQYYREEENGRGNFPPRFSGLQFPNYSSELNVNALELDDSALYLCASSPLREAWGEQYFGPGTRLTVT.

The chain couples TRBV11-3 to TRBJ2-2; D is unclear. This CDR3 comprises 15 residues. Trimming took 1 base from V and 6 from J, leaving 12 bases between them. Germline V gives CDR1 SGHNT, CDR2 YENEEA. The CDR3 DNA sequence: TGTGCCAGCAGCTTAGGAAGGGCTAGTCCCGGGGAGCTGTTTTTT. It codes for CASSLGRASPGELFF.

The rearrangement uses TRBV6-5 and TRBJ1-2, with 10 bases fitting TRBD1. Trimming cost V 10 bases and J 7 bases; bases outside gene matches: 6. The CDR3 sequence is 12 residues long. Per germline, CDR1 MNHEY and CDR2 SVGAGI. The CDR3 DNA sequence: TGTGCCACCCTTGGGACAGGGGTTGGCTACACCTTC. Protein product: CATLGTGVGYTF.